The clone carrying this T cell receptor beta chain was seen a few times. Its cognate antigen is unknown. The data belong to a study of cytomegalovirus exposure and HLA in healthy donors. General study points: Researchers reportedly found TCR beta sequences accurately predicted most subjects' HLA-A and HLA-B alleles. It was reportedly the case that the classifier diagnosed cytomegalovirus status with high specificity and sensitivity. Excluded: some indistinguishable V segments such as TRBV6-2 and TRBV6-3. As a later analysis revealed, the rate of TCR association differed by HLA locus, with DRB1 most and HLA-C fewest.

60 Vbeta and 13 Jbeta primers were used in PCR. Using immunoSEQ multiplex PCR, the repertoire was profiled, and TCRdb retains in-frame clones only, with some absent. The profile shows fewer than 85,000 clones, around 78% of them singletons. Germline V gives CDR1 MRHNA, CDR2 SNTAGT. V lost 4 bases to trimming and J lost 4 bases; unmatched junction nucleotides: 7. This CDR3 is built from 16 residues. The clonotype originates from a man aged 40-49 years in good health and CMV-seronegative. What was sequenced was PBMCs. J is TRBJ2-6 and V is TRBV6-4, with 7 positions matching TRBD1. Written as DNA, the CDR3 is TGTGCCAGCAGTGGGCAAACAGGGGACGGGGCCAACGTCCTGACTTTC. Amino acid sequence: CASSGQTGDGANVLTF.